The 2 T cell receptor beta chains below come from one sample, sequenced in a study of monozygotic twins with cystic fibrosis. TCRdb's copy holds only in-frame clones and misses some; the assay was immunoSEQ multiplex PCR. The repertoire consists of about 29,000 clones, with approximately 80% occurring once and the leading ten covering 0.8% to 1%. The sample was blood. The receptors originated from a girl aged 2-10 years with cystic fibrosis.

The chain carries TRBV2 and TRBJ1-1; D is ambiguous. The germline CDR1 and CDR2 sequences are SNHLY and FYNNEI. The CDR3 covers 14 residues. With 7 bases removed from V and 1 base from J, the gap between germline ends came to 13 bases. In DNA form, the CDR3 reads TGTGCCAGCATCCTGGAACCGGCGAACACTGAAGCTTTCTTT. It encodes CASILEPANTEAFF.

The chain has TRBV7-9 and TRBJ2-7; D possibly corresponds to TRBD2 (5 bases). V was cut by 8 bases and J by 0 bases, with 8 bases left in between. Looked up from germline, CDR1 is SEHNR and CDR2 is FQNEAQ (reference sequence). The CDR3 totals 12 residues. CDR3 nucleotide sequence: TGTGCCAGCGGCGGACTCTCCTACGAGCAGTACTTC. This codes for CASGGLSYEQYF.